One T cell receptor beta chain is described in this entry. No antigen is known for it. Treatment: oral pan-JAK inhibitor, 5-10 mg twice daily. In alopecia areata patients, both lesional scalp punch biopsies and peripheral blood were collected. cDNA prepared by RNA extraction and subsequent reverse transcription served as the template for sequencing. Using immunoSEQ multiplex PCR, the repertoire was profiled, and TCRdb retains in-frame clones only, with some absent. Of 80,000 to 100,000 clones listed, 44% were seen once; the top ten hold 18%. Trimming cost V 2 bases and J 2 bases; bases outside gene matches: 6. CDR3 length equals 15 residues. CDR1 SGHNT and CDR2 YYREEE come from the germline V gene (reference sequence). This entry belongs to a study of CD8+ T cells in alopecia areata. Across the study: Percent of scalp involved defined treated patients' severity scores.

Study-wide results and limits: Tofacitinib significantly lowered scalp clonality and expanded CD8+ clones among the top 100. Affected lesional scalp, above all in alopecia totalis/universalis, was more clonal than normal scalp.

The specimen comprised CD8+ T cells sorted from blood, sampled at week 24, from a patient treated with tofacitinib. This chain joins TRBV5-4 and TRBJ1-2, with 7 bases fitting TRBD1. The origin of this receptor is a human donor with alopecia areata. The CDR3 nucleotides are TGTGCCAGCAGCTTAGAGACAGGGACCAACTATGGCTACACCTTC. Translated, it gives CASSLETGTNYGYTF.